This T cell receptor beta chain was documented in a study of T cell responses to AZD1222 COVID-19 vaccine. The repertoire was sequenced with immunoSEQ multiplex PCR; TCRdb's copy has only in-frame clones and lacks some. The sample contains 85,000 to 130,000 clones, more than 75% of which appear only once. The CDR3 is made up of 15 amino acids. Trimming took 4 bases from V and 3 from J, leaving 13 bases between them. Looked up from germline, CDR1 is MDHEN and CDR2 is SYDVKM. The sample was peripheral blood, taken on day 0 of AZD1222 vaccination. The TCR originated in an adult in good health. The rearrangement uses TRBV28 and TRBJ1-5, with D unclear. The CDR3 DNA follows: TGTGCCAGCAGTTCCCCGGGAGTTTCCAATCAGCCCCAGCATTTT. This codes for CASSSPGVSNQPQHF.